Sequencing of this TCR beta chain was carried out in a study of T cell repertoires in cytomegalovirus infection (dated by TCRdb to the late 2010s). As for the study more broadly: Recently identified HLA-C-restricted CMV epitopes, whose presentation resists viral immunomodulation, were targeted by peptide stimulations together with well-studied HLA-B-restricted epitopes. Because public TCR beta signatures pointed to carriage of CMV infection together with the matching HLA type, the HLA type of each donor mattered for the analysis.

What the authors observed across the whole study: The ex vivo response was dominated by HLA-C-restricted CMV-specific TCR beta clonotypes, which also provided the single most frequent clonotype in two of eight donors. In both this cohort and an independent roughly 330-donor cohort, the cumulative frequency of public TCR beta family members distinguished carriers of CMV infection plus the relevant HLA type.

Read against the paper, the sample's treatment or condition label means: in vitro stimulation with specific CMV peptide epitopes to enrich CMV-specific T cells. The sequencer listed for this sample is Illumina HiSeq 1500. In TCRdb, the public reads were trimmed at Q25 with fastp and aligned with MiXCR, with productive beta chains retained. Under each unique CDR3 protein, matching rows form one entry showing the most common genes and DNA. Across this sample there are 650,000 to 900,000 distinct CDR3 sequences, with 30% to 35% seen only once. The ten top clones hold roughly 12% of the sample. Details on this clonotype: What this receptor recognizes is not known. No quality values exist for individual bases; no much larger clone is one base distant.

Taken from the germline V gene (reference sequence), the CDR1 and CDR2 loops are SGHKS and YYEKEE. Unmatched junction bases come to 15, with V trimmed by 1 base and J by 6 bases. Measured from the cysteine to the phenylalanine, the CDR3 is 18 residues long. Only the CDR3 DNA stays, 54 bases, in frame from base 1. This clonotype originated in a human donor in good health (CMV status not recorded). Some clones in this sample may be carry-over from other donors' samples. The material was cultured CD8+ T cells from PBMCs, obtained from culture after CMV antigen stimulation. The sequence links TRBV5-5 to TRBJ2-3, with 9 middle bases fitting TRBD1. CDR3 sequence: CASSLQPLQGAFGDTQYF. The bases read TGTGCCAGCAGCTTGCAACCTTTACAGGGGGCGTTTGGGGATACGCAGTATTTT. The entire variable domain, with the stretches around the CDR3 drawn from the reference TRBV5-5 and TRBJ2-3 proteins, is DAGVTQSPTHLIKTRGQQVTLRCSPISGHKSVSWYQQVLGQGPQFIFQYYEKEERGRGNFPDRFSARQFPNYSSELNVNALLLGDSALYLCASSLQPLQGAFGDTQYFGPGTRLTVL.